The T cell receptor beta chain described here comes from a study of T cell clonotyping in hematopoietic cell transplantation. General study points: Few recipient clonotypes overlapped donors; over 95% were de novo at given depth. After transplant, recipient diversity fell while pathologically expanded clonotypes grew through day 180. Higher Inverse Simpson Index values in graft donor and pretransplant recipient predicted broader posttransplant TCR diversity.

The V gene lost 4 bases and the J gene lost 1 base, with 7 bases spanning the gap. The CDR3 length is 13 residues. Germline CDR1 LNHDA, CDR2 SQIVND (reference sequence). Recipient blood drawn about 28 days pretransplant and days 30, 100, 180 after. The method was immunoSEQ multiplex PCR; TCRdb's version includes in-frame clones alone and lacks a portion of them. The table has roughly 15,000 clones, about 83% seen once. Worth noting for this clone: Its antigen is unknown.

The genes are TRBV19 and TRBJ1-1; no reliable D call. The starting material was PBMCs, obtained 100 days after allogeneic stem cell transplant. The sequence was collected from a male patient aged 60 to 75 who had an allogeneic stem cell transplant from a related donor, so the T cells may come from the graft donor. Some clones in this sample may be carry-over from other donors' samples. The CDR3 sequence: CASSTGRNTEAFF. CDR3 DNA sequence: TGTGCCAGTAGTACCGGACGGAACACTGAAGCTTTCTTT.